This T cell receptor beta chain was sequenced during a study of shared clonotypes between healthy human individuals. The table came from immunoSEQ multiplex PCR; TCRdb's copy has only in-frame clones and leaves some out. The table includes around 2.5 million clones, roughly 93% detected once. CD4+ cells were split into CD45RA+ naive and CD45RA-negative memory subsets. Input material: naive CD4+ T cells from PBMCs. Indicated subset: CD45RA+ positively selected. The sequence was obtained from a man aged 18 to 35 in good health. Some clones in this sample may be carry-over from other donors' samples.

The CDR3 region has the DNA TGTGCCAGAAGCATCGGACCGGGACAGCCCTTCTACGAGCAGTACTTC. Translated: CARSIGPGQPFYEQYF. The chain employs TRBV5-3 and TRBJ2-7; 7 bases agree with TRBD1. TRBV5-3 is an ORF; its function is uncertain. The CDR3 covers 16 residues. After removal of 4 bases from V and 3 bases from J, the junction contained 13 bases not matched to a gene.